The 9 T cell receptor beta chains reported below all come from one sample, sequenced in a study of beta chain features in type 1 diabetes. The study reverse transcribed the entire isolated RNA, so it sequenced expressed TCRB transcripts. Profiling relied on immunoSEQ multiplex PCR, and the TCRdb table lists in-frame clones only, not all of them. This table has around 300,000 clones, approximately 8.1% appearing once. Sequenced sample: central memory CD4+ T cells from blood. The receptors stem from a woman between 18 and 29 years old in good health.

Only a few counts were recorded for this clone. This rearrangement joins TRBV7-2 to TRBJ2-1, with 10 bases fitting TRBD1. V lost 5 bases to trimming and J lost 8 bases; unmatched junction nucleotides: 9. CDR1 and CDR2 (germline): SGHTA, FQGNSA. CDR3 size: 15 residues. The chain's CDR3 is CASSRVGTGVDEQFF. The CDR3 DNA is TGTGCCAGCAGCCGTGTCGGGACAGGGGTTGATGAGCAGTTCTTC.

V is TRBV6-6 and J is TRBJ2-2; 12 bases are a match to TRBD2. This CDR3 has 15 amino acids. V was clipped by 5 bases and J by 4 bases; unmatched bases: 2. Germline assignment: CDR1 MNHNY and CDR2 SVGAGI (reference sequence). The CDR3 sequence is CASSGTSGFTGELFF. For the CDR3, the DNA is TGTGCCAGCAGTGGGACTAGCGGGTTCACCGGGGAGCTGTTTTTT.

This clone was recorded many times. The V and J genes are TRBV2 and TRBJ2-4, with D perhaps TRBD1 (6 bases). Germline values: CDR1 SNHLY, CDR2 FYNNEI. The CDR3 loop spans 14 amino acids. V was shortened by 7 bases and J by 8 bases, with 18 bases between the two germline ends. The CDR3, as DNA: TGTGCCAGCAAACGGGACACCCTGGACGACATTCAGTACTTC. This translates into CASKRDTLDDIQYF.

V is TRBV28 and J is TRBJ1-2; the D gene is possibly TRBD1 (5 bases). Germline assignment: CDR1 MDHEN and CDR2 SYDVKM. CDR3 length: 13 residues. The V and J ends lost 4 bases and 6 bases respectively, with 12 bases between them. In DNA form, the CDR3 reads TGTGCCAGCAGTTGGGGACGGGTAAATGGCTACACCTTC. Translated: CASSWGRVNGYTF.

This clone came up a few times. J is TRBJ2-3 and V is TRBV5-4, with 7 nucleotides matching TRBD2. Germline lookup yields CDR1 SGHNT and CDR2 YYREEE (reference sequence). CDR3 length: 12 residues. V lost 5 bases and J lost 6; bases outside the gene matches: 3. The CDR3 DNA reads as TGTGCCAGCAGTCGGGACTACGATACGCAGTATTTT. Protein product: CASSRDYDTQYF.

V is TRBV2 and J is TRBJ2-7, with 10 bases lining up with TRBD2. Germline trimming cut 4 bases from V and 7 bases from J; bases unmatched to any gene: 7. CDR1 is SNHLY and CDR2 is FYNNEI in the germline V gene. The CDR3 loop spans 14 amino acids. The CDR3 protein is CASSGLAGVREQYF. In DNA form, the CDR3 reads TGTGCCAGCAGTGGGCTAGCGGGAGTGCGAGAGCAGTACTTC.

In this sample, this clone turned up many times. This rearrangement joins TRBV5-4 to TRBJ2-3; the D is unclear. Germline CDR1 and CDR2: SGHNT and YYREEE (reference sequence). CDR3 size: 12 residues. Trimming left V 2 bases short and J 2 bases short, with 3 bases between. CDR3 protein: CASSFDTDTQYF. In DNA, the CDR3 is TGTGCCAGCAGCTTCGACACAGATACGCAGTATTTT.

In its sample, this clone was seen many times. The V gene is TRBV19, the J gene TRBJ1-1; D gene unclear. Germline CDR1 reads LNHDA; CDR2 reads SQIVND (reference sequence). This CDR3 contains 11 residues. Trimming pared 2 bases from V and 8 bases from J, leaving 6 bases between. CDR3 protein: CASSIKWEAFF. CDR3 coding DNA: TGTGCCAGTAGTATAAAATGGGAAGCTTTCTTT.

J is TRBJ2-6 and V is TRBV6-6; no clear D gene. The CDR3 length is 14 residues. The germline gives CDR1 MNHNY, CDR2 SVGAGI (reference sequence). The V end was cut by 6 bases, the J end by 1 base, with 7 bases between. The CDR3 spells CASRPISGANVLTF. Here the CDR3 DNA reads TGTGCCAGCAGGCCGATATCTGGGGCCAACGTCCTGACTTTC.